The following is a T cell receptor beta chain sequence with its context. The target antigen is unknown. V was cut by 1 base and J by 3 bases, with 13 bases left in between. The CDR3 contains 16 residues. The germline CDR1 and CDR2 sequences are SGHTA and FQGNSA. This specimen belongs to a study of T cell responses to AZD1222 COVID-19 vaccine. Overall study results and limits: Of the AZD1222 recipients, only 5 to 7 were seropositive at baseline. After the peak T cell response, and only then, were repertoires sampled. Spike-specific TCR depth and breadth grew after two AZD1222 doses. Across spike, vaccine-associated CD4 TCRs were found, dominant at 160-218 and 743-854.

The assay was immunoSEQ multiplex PCR, and TCRdb's table has in-frame clones only and misses some. There are around 100,000 clones in the sample; 88% occur only once, and about 1.8% lies in the top ten. This chain uses TRBV7-2 with TRBJ2-1; D is possibly TRBD1 (6 bases). The sequence was obtained from an adult in good health. The material sequenced was peripheral blood, taken on day 0 of AZD1222 vaccination. CDR3 protein: CASSLEPGGYYNEQFF. The CDR3 region has the DNA TGTGCCAGCAGCTTAGAACCTGGGGGCTACTACAATGAGCAGTTCTTC.